The 31 T cell receptor beta chains below all came from one sample that was sequenced in a study of blood T cell repertoires in COVID-19 (dated by TCRdb to the early 2020s). Library preparation employed the immunoSEQ multiplex PCR assay. As stored in TCRdb, this immuneACCESS dataset retains in-frame rearrangements with V and J assigned. A fraction of the clones does not appear; measured against another copy, unresolved V genes explain less than half of the discrepancy, and the remainder lacks a known reason. The sample table records around 700,000 clones; more than 80% of these occur just once. Of the sample, roughly 0.25% falls within the top ten clones. The sequencing input was peripheral blood. The receptors were gathered from a woman under 30 with acute or convalescent COVID-19.

This chain connects TRBV24-1 to TRBJ2-5; D possibly corresponds to TRBD1 (5 bases). V lost 4 bases and J 5 bases, leaving 16 bases between the germline ends. The germline V gene has CDR1 KGHDR and CDR2 SFDVKD. CDR3 length: 15 amino acids. The CDR3 DNA sequence: TGTGCCACCAGTGACCCTTCGAGTTCAGGGGAGACCCAGTACTTC. It codes for CATSDPSSSGETQYF.

The sample holds a few counts of this clone. The chain joins TRBV2 to TRBJ1-2, with D possibly matching TRBD1 (5 bases). Trimming took off 7 bases at V and 3 bases at J, with 12 bases between the two ends. The CDR3 contains 13 residues. Germline-derived CDR1 and CDR2 are SNHLY and FYNNEI. The CDR3 DNA follows: TGTGCCAGCATGGATCAGGGCTACTATGGCTACACCTTC. Amino acid sequence: CASMDQGYYGYTF. The full variable domain, with the rest looked up from reference TRBV2 and TRBJ1-2, is EPEVTQTPSHQVTQMGQEVILRCVPISNHLYFYWYRQILGQKVEFLVSFYNNEISEKSEIFDDQFSVERPDGSNFTLKIRSTKLEDSAMYFCASMDQGYYGYTFGSGTRLTVV.

The chain combines TRBV7-2 with TRBJ1-2; 8 nucleotides agree with TRBD1. Germline V gene lookup returns CDR1 SGHTA and CDR2 FQGNSA. This CDR3 spans 17 amino acids. Trimming cost V 5 bases and J 3 bases; bases outside gene matches: 14. The CDR3 DNA is TGTGCCAGCAGCCCCAACCTTTACAGGGGGGAGGACTATGGCTACACCTTC. Protein product: CASSPNLYRGEDYGYTF.

The rearrangement joins TRBV9 to TRBJ1-1; D call uncertain. The CDR3 loop spans 14 amino acids. Trimming left V 6 bases short and J 2 bases short, with 14 bases between. CDR1 SGDLS and CDR2 YYNGEE come from the germline V gene. The CDR3 DNA follows: TGTGCCAGCACCGAAATAACCACAAACACTGAAGCTTTCTTT. It encodes CASTEITTNTEAFF.

The chain has TRBV2 and TRBJ1-1; the D gene is possibly TRBD1 (5 bases). Deletions cut 8 bases from V and 5 bases from J, with 15 bases between. The length of the CDR3 is 13 residues. In germline, CDR1 is SNHLY, CDR2 FYNNEI. For the CDR3, the DNA is TGTGCCAGCCGGTCTCAGGGAAATACTGAAGCTTTCTTT. Translation gives CASRSQGNTEAFF.

The chain carries TRBV7-9 and TRBJ1-1; a possible D gene is TRBD1 (6 bases). Germline values: CDR1 SEHNR, CDR2 FQNEAQ (reference sequence). Trimming took off 4 bases at V and 8 bases at J, with 11 bases between the two ends. This CDR3 comprises 12 residues. The CDR3 loop is CASSSGTREAFF. The DNA of the CDR3 is TGTGCCAGCAGCTCAGGGACACGCGAAGCTTTCTTT.

V usage is TRBV5-1 and J usage is TRBJ2-3; TRBD2 aligns across 8 bases. The CDR3 is made up of 20 amino acids. Unmatched junction bases numbered 21, after V lost 0 bases and J lost 6 bases. Germline loops: CDR1 SGHRS, CDR2 YFSETQ. The CDR3 DNA sequence: TGCGCCAGCAGCTTGGAGGCAGCGGGGGTGGTGGCACACGGGCTGGATACGCAGTATTTT. Its translation is CASSLEAAGVVAHGLDTQYF.

V is TRBV5-6 and J is TRBJ2-7, with D unclear. The CDR3 is made up of 12 amino acids. Trimming removed 0 bases at V and 3 bases at J, with 4 bases between. Germline values: CDR1 SGHDT, CDR2 YYEEEE. CDR3 residues: CASSLADYEQYF. For the CDR3, the DNA is TGTGCCAGCAGCTTGGCAGACTACGAGCAGTACTTC.

The V gene is TRBV7-8, the J gene TRBJ2-5, with D tentatively TRBD2 (6 bases). Trimming took 1 base from V and 2 from J, leaving 8 bases between them. The germline gives CDR1 SGHVS, CDR2 FQNEAQ. This CDR3 is built from 14 residues. The CDR3 DNA sequence: TGTGCCAGCAGCTTAGGGGGGGTACAAGAGACCCAGTACTTC. This translates into CASSLGGVQETQYF.

The V call is TRBV19, the J call TRBJ1-1, with no clear D. Trimming stripped 2 bases from V and 1 base from J, with 8 bases between. The germline V gene encodes CDR1 LNHDA and CDR2 SQIVND (reference sequence). The length of the CDR3 is 14 residues. CDR3 in DNA: TGTGCCAGTAGTATACCGGGAGAGAACACTGAAGCTTTCTTT. Encoded protein: CASSIPGENTEAFF.

The rearrangement links TRBV12-3 or TRBV12-4 to TRBJ2-3; D gene unclear. V was trimmed by 3 bases and J by 10 bases, leaving 8 bases between them. The CDR3 is made up of 11 amino acids. CDR3 coding DNA: TGTGCCAGCAGTTTCAACAGCCCGCAGTATTTT. It is translated as CASSFNSPQYF.

The rearrangement uses TRBV29-1 and TRBJ2-5, with 8 bases fitting TRBD1. V dropped 3 bases and J dropped 5; count of bases not matched to a gene: 14. CDR1 is SQVTM, CDR2 ANQGSEA, per germline. This CDR3 has 16 amino acids. Here the CDR3 reads CSVDGEKGGQAETQYF. The CDR3, as DNA: TGCAGCGTTGATGGGGAAAAAGGGGGACAGGCGGAGACCCAGTACTTC.

This chain uses TRBV6-1 with TRBJ1-5; 8 bases are a match to TRBD1. V dropped 2 bases and J dropped 4; count of bases not matched to a gene: 7. This CDR3 contains 16 residues. Germline values: CDR1 MNHNS, CDR2 SASEGT. In nucleotides, the CDR3 is TGTGCCAGCAGTGAATTGGCAGGGGGCTTGAATCAGCCCCAGCATTTT. Amino acids: CASSELAGGLNQPQHF.

The genes are TRBV5-5 and TRBJ2-5; tentatively, D is TRBD2 (6 bases). The V gene's germline CDR1 is SGHKS and CDR2 YYEKEE (reference sequence). Trimming removed 1 base at V and 5 bases at J, with 15 bases between. CDR3 size: 15 residues. Written as DNA, the CDR3 is TGTGCCAGCAGCTTGAGGAATGGCCGGGGGGAGACCCAGTACTTC. This codes for CASSLRNGRGETQYF.

The chain is built from TRBV5-4 and TRBJ1-5; D not resolved. Germline CDR1 is SGHNT and CDR2 is YYREEE (reference sequence). The CDR3 runs 14 residues. V shed 4 bases and J shed 7 bases, with 15 bases lying between them. The CDR3 region is CASSAHPGGQPQHF. CDR3 in DNA: TGTGCCAGCAGCGCCCACCCGGGTGGCCAGCCCCAGCATTTT.

The genes are TRBV6-5 and TRBJ1-2, with TRBD1 identical over 7 bases. J lost 2 bases, V lost 2 bases, and 5 bases had no gene match. CDR1 is MNHEY, CDR2 SVGAGI, per germline. This CDR3 is built from 15 residues. Written as DNA, the CDR3 is TGTGCCAGCAGTTACCACACACAGGGGAACTATGGCTACACCTTC. Translated: CASSYHTQGNYGYTF.

V is TRBV5-1 and J is TRBJ1-5; 8 bases map to TRBD1. The length of the CDR3 is 15 residues. J was trimmed by 6 bases and V by 0 bases; bases with no gene match: 5. The germline CDR1 and CDR2 sequences are SGHRS and YFSETQ. The DNA for the CDR3 is TGCGCCAGCAGCTTGGGACAGGGGCAGGGTCAGCCCCAGCATTTT. Translating gives CASSLGQGQGQPQHF.

The table lists this clone with a few counts. The CDR3 reads CSVIQGTEAFF. Here the CDR3 DNA reads TGCAGCGTGATCCAGGGCACTGAAGCTTTCTTT. This sequence joins TRBV29-1 and TRBJ1-1, with D possibly TRBD1 on 5 matching bases. CDR1 SQVTM and CDR2 ANQGSEA come from the germline V gene. The CDR3 has 11 amino acids. Trimming left V 6 bases short and J 4 bases short, with 9 bases between.

CDR3 loop: CASSYSSGKGSYEQYF. The CDR3 DNA follows: TGTGCCAGCAGTTACTCGTCAGGGAAGGGATCCTACGAGCAGTACTTC. The chain recombines TRBV6-5 with TRBJ2-7, with D perhaps matching TRBD1 (5 bases). There are 16 residues in the CDR3. Germline V gene lookup returns CDR1 MNHEY and CDR2 SVGAGI. The V end was cut by 0 bases, the J end by 1 base, with 13 bases between.

V is TRBV6-5 and J is TRBJ1-6; TRBD1 matches 9 bases. CDR1 is MNHEY and CDR2 is SVGAGI in the germline V gene. After removal of 8 bases from V and 6 bases from J, the junction contained 8 bases not matched to a gene. This CDR3 region has 15 residues. CDR3 bases: TGTGCCAGCTGTCCCGGGACAGGGTTTAATTCACCCCTCCACTTT. Protein: CASCPGTGFNSPLHF.

This sequence joins TRBV9 and TRBJ2-1; TRBD1 matches at 7 bases. J lost 2 bases, V lost 1 base, and 18 bases had no gene match. The CDR3 loop spans 20 amino acids. Germline assignment: CDR1 SGDLS and CDR2 YYNGEE. The CDR3 DNA is TGTGCCAGCAGCGTAAACCCAGGGACAGCCGACCAAACTCCCTACAATGAGCAGTTCTTC. It is translated as CASSVNPGTADQTPYNEQFF.

The chain employs TRBV11-3 and TRBJ2-1; a possible D gene is TRBD2 (5 bases). The CDR3 has 14 residues. The germline V gene has CDR1 SGHNT and CDR2 YENEEA. Trimming took 4 bases from V and 2 from J, leaving 9 bases between them. In nucleotides, the CDR3 is TGTGCCAGCAGCTACTTCGGGACCTACAATGAGCAGTTCTTC. This gives the protein CASSYFGTYNEQFF.

The rearrangement uses TRBV2 and TRBJ2-7; 7 bases map to TRBD1. Losses at the gene ends were 6 bases for V and 2 bases for J; bases not matched to a gene: 7. CDR1 is SNHLY and CDR2 is FYNNEI in the germline V gene. The CDR3 is 14 residues long. CDR3 protein: CASRDRQTTYEQYF. DNA for the CDR3: TGTGCCAGCAGGGACAGGCAGACGACCTACGAGCAGTACTTC.

In DNA, the CDR3 is TGCGCCAGCAGCACTTATCCCGGGACAGGGTTTGTTGACACCATATATTTT. Translating it yields CASSTYPGTGFVDTIYF. This sequence joins TRBV4-1 and TRBJ1-3; 9 nucleotides align to TRBD1. The V and J ends lost 5 bases and 8 bases, in that order; junction bases with no gene match: 16. This CDR3 is 17 amino acids long. Germline V gene sequence: CDR1 MGHRA, CDR2 YSYEKL.

This clone came up once. This rearrangement joins TRBV6-2 or TRBV6-3 to TRBJ2-3; 7 bases map to TRBD1. The CDR3 sequence is 14 residues long. Per the germline V gene, CDR1 is MNHEY and CDR2 is SVGEGT. V shed 6 bases and J 4 bases; nucleotides not matched to a gene: 7. The CDR3, as DNA: TGTGCCAGCAGCGACAGGGTGAGGGCAGATACGCAGTATTTT. It specifies CASSDRVRADTQYF.

The chain carries TRBV4-1 and TRBJ2-5, with 7 bases lining up with TRBD2. The junction had 6 bases not matched to a gene; V was cut back by 1 base and J by 1 base. The germline V gene has CDR1 MGHRA and CDR2 YSYEKL. The length of the CDR3 is 16 residues. Written as DNA, the CDR3 is TGCGCCAGCAGCCAAGTCGTCTCTAGCGGCCAAGAGACCCAGTACTTC. Translating gives CASSQVVSSGQETQYF.

The genes are TRBV9 and TRBJ1-1, with 8 bases aligning to TRBD1. The junction had 10 bases not matched to a gene; V was cut back by 0 bases and J by 0 bases. The CDR3 has 18 residues. Germline V gives CDR1 SGDLS, CDR2 YYNGEE. The chain's CDR3 is CASSVVRDRPTMNTEAFF. CDR3 DNA sequence: TGTGCCAGCAGCGTAGTAAGGGACAGGCCGACTATGAACACTGAAGCTTTCTTT.

V and J are TRBV27 and TRBJ2-3; no clear D gene. Germline loops: CDR1 MNHEY, CDR2 SMNVEV (reference sequence). The CDR3 has 14 amino acids. V lost 1 base and J lost 4, with 9 bases in between. The DNA for the CDR3 is TGTGCCAGCAGTTTATTTGCGGTCTCAGATACGCAGTATTTT. It codes for CASSLFAVSDTQYF.

The V and J genes are TRBV12-5 and TRBJ2-1; 13 nucleotides align to TRBD2. J lost 10 bases, V lost 6 bases, and 3 bases had no gene match. Germline lookup yields CDR1 LGHNT and CDR2 FRNRAP. The CDR3 runs to 13 residues. The CDR3 protein is CASGGGLAGEQFF. For the CDR3, the DNA is TGTGCTAGTGGGGGGGGACTAGCGGGGGAGCAGTTCTTC.

V usage is TRBV5-1 and J usage is TRBJ1-4; no definite D call. This CDR3 is 12 amino acids long. V was pared by 5 bases and J by 7 bases, with 9 bases between. Germline loops: CDR1 SGHRS, CDR2 YFSETQ. The chain's CDR3 is CASSLPSEKLFF. The CDR3 DNA reads TGCGCCAGCAGTTTACCCAGTGAAAAACTGTTTTTT.

The chain has TRBV4-2 and TRBJ1-2; D gene uncertain. Germline assignment: CDR1 LGHNA and CDR2 YNFKEQ. The CDR3 extends over 14 amino acids. V was cut by 1 base and J by 8 bases, with 14 bases left in between. The CDR3, as DNA: TGTGCCAGCAGCCAAGTGCTCCGGGAAGCCGGCTACACCTTC. Its protein product is CASSQVLREAGYTF.